Shown below are 22 T cell receptor beta chains from a single sample sequenced in a study of T cell repertoires in ileal Crohn's disease. Described time point: neoterminal ileum biopsy at postoperative endoscopy, about 6 months after surgery. Measured with immunoSEQ multiplex PCR; TCRdb has only the in-frame clones, and not every one. The table includes roughly 9,100 clones, 79% detected once. Sequences were obtained from ileal tissue. These TCRs come from an adult with Crohn's disease.

J is TRBJ2-2 and V is TRBV6-4; the match to TRBD2 covers 10 bases. The germline V gene has CDR1 MRHNA and CDR2 SNTAGT. J lost 4 bases, V lost 4 bases, and 3 bases had no gene match. CDR3 length equals 15 residues. The CDR3 region is CASSALAGATGELFF. DNA for the CDR3: TGTGCCAGCAGTGCCCTAGCGGGGGCCACCGGGGAGCTGTTTTTT.

This sequence joins TRBV7-2 and TRBJ1-2, with 8 positions matching TRBD1. The J segment lost 3 bases and the V segment lost 1 base, leaving 4 bases of the junction unmatched. CDR3 length: 15 residues. The V gene's germline CDR1 is SGHTA and CDR2 FQGNSA. The CDR3 is CASSLGGTGYYGYTF. CDR3 nucleotide sequence: TGTGCCAGCAGCTTAGGGGGGACAGGATACTATGGCTACACCTTC.

This clone was seen a single time. The chain recombines TRBV21-1 with TRBJ2-7; no DNA check was done on the table's D call, TRBD2. TRBV21-1 is a recognized pseudogene. The CDR3 sequence is 14 residues long. CDR3 sequence reads: CATFWGVRVHEQYF. The CDR3 nucleotides read TGTGCCACCTTCTGGGGAGTGCGAGTTCACGAGCAGTACTTC.

This clone was seen a handful of times. The CDR3 bases are TGTGCCAGCAGCTGGACGGGGGGGCCGAGGACCGGGGAGCTGTTTTTT. This gives the protein CASSWTGGPRTGELFF. The gene calls are TRBV7-6 and TRBJ2-2; 8 positions match TRBD2. Trimming removed 4 bases from V and 5 bases from J; junction bases left unmatched: 9. CDR1 is SGHVS, CDR2 FNYEAQ, per germline. This CDR3 has 16 amino acids.

This sequence joins TRBV14 and TRBJ2-6, with no clear D. The V gene lost 0 bases and the J gene lost 2 bases, with 2 bases spanning the gap. The CDR3 is 14 amino acids. The V gene's germline CDR1 is SGHDN and CDR2 FVKESK. The CDR3 DNA follows: TGTGCCAGCAGCCAAGACGCTGGGGCCAACGTCCTGACTTTC. It codes for CASSQDAGANVLTF.

The chain combines TRBV30 with TRBJ1-1; unclear D gene. Looked up from germline, CDR1 is GTSNPN and CDR2 is SVGIG (reference sequence). The germline V and J ends were trimmed by 1 base and 1 base, with 22 bases remaining between them. CDR3 length: 18 amino acids. CDR3 coding DNA: TGTGCCTGGAGTGGGGTATCGAGGGAGGGCGGGTGGAACACTGAAGCTTTCTTT. The encoded protein is CAWSGVSREGGWNTEAFF.

This sequence joins TRBV5-5 and TRBJ1-2; 8 bases fit TRBD1. CDR1 is SGHKS and CDR2 is YYEKEE in the germline V gene (reference sequence). The CDR3 spans 15 residues. The V segment lost 4 bases and the J segment 6 bases; nucleotides outside the gene matches: 11. The chain's CDR3 is CASSASPGQGDGYTF. The CDR3 DNA follows: TGTGCCAGCAGCGCATCTCCTGGACAGGGCGATGGCTACACCTTC.

This chain joins TRBV5-4 and TRBJ2-1; 7 bases map to TRBD2. V lost 4 bases to trimming and J lost 0 bases; unmatched junction nucleotides: 13. CDR3 size: 18 residues. The germline V gene has CDR1 SGHNT and CDR2 YYREEE (reference sequence). CDR3 DNA: TGTGCCAGCAGCCCGGGTAGCGGGCTCCCAAGCTCCTACAATGAGCAGTTCTTC. Amino acid sequence: CASSPGSGLPSSYNEQFF.

The gene calls are TRBV6-5 and TRBJ2-5; D gene uncertain. The CDR3 has 15 residues. Germline V lookup: CDR1 MNHEY, CDR2 SVGAGI. Between the trimmed V and J ends, which lost 0 bases and 2 bases, there was a span of 10 bases. The CDR3 coding sequence is TGTGCCAGCAGTTACTCTGATCGCGTACAAGAGACCCAGTACTTC. This encodes CASSYSDRVQETQYF.

The genes are TRBV19 and TRBJ1-3, with D possibly matching TRBD1 (6 bases). This CDR3 contains 15 residues. V lost 7 bases to trimming and J lost 1 base, with 14 bases between them. CDR1 is LNHDA, CDR2 SQIVND, per germline (reference sequence). Here the CDR3 DNA reads TGTGCCAGTAAAGCAACTGGACAGTCTGGAAACACCATATATTTT. It codes for CASKATGQSGNTIYF.

This clone was counted once. The gene calls are TRBV9 and TRBJ2-7, with TRBD1 matching over 7 bases. Trimming cost V 3 bases and J 7 bases; bases outside gene matches: 13. The germline gives CDR1 SGDLS, CDR2 YYNGEE. The CDR3 runs to 15 residues. The chain's CDR3 is CASSAGQAHPREQYF. The CDR3 nucleotides read TGTGCCAGCAGCGCAGGACAGGCCCATCCTAGGGAGCAGTACTTC.

The chain recombines TRBV4-2 with TRBJ2-7, with 9 nucleotides matching TRBD1. This CDR3 spans 14 amino acids. The germline CDR1 and CDR2 sequences are LGHNA and YNFKEQ. V trimming: 4 bases; J trimming: 6 bases; junction bases outside the gene matches: 7. CDR3 region: CASSLRTGEGEQYF. CDR3 coding DNA: TGTGCCAGCAGCCTCCGGACAGGGGAGGGCGAGCAGTACTTC.

The chain couples TRBV7-2 to TRBJ2-7; 7 bases line up with TRBD1. V shed 5 bases, J shed 5 bases, and the junction held 3 bases outside the gene matches. The CDR3 totals 12 residues. Looked up from germline, CDR1 is SGHTA and CDR2 is FQGNSA. The CDR3 coding sequence is TGTGCCAGCAGCCCGACAGGGAACGAGCAGTACTTC. Protein product: CASSPTGNEQYF.

The V gene is TRBV7-9, the J gene TRBJ2-6; 14 bases are shared with TRBD2. The CDR3 extends over 17 amino acids. Looked up from germline, CDR1 is SEHNR and CDR2 is FQNEAQ (reference sequence). After removal of 5 bases from V and 4 bases from J, the junction contained 4 bases not matched to a gene. The CDR3 nucleotides are TGTGCCAGCAGCCTGGGACTAGCGGGGGTAGGGGCCAACGTCCTGACTTTC. Its translation: CASSLGLAGVGANVLTF.

This chain connects TRBV15 to TRBJ1-4; D gene ambiguous. The CDR3 sequence is 15 residues long. Per germline, CDR1 LNHNV and CDR2 YYDKDF (reference sequence). V lost 0 bases to trimming and J lost 7 bases, with 12 bases between them. The CDR3 loop reads CATSRDLSTPEKLFF. For the CDR3, the DNA is TGTGCCACCAGCAGAGATCTAAGTACCCCTGAAAAACTGTTTTTT.

The chain combines TRBV11-2 with TRBJ2-7, with 7 nucleotides matching TRBD2. This CDR3 spans 15 amino acids. V shed 2 bases and J 5 bases; nucleotides not matched to a gene: 9. Germline CDR1 SGHAT, CDR2 FQNNGV. As DNA, the CDR3 is TGTGCCAGCAGCTTATCGTCGGGAGGAATCGACGAGCAGTACTTC. Translating gives CASSLSSGGIDEQYF.

The chain links TRBV30 to TRBJ1-5; 7 bases fit TRBD1. The V segment lost 3 bases and the J segment 4 bases; nucleotides outside the gene matches: 9. The CDR3 consists of 15 residues. The germline V gene has CDR1 GTSNPN and CDR2 SVGIG (reference sequence). CDR3 bases: TGTGCCTGGAGCCGGCGACAGGGAAGGAATCAGCCCCAGCATTTT. Translated, it gives CAWSRRQGRNQPQHF.

The chain combines TRBV12-5 with TRBJ1-2, with 7 bases fitting TRBD1. The J segment lost 6 bases and the V segment lost 5 bases, leaving 12 bases of the junction unmatched. Germline CDR1 reads LGHNT; CDR2 reads FRNRAP. The CDR3 is made up of 15 amino acids. The DNA for the CDR3 is TGTGCTAGTGGTCTAATAGAGGGGGCAGTGGATGGCTACACCTTC. Its protein product is CASGLIEGAVDGYTF. Together with reference TRBV12-5 and TRBJ1-2, the CDR3 gives the full variable domain: DARVTQTPRHKVTEMGQEVTMRCQPILGHNTVFWYRQTMMQGLELLAYFRNRAPLDDSGMPKDRFSAEMPDATLATLKIQPSEPRDSAVYFCASGLIEGAVDGYTFGSGTRLTVV.

The chain has TRBV2 and TRBJ2-5; 8 nucleotides align to TRBD2. After removal of 8 bases from V and 9 bases from J, the junction contained 23 bases not matched to a gene. The CDR3 covers 17 residues. Germline-derived CDR1 and CDR2 are SNHLY and FYNNEI. The DNA for the CDR3 is TGTGCCAGCGGATGGACTTTAAAGTGGGCTAGCGGGTTGCCCCAGTACTTC. It yields the protein CASGWTLKWASGLPQYF. The full variable domain, in which reference TRBV2 and TRBJ2-5 provide the parts outside the CDR3, is EPEVTQTPSHQVTQMGQEVILRCVPISNHLYFYWYRQILGQKVEFLVSFYNNEISEKSEIFDDQFSVERPDGSNFTLKIRSTKLEDSAMYFCASGWTLKWASGLPQYFGPGTRLLVL.

This chain joins TRBV5-8 and TRBJ1-5; D may be TRBD1 (5 bases). CDR3 length: 13 residues. The V and J ends lost 2 bases and 5 bases respectively, with 8 bases between them. The V gene's germline CDR1 is SGHTS and CDR2 YDEGEE. CDR3 amino acids: CASSFWGHQPQHF. For the CDR3, the DNA is TGTGCCAGCAGCTTTTGGGGCCATCAGCCCCAGCATTTT.

The chain joins TRBV27 to TRBJ2-4, with D possibly TRBD1 on 5 matching bases. Germline lookup yields CDR1 MNHEY and CDR2 SMNVEV (reference sequence). The CDR3 contains 15 residues. The germline V and J ends were trimmed by 0 bases and 7 bases, with 13 bases remaining between them. Here the CDR3 DNA reads TGTGCCAGCAGTTTATCTATCGCAGGGCCTAACATTCAGTACTTC. Translating it yields CASSLSIAGPNIQYF.

A few counts support this clone. V usage is TRBV19 and J usage is TRBJ2-7; 8 bases are shared with TRBD1. After removal of 10 bases from V and 5 bases from J, the junction contained 10 bases not matched to a gene. The CDR3 runs 13 residues. Germline CDR1 reads LNHDA; CDR2 reads SQIVND (reference sequence). The CDR3 DNA is TGTGCCACTCTGGACAGGGCGGTCCACGAGCAGTACTTC. It is translated as CATLDRAVHEQYF.